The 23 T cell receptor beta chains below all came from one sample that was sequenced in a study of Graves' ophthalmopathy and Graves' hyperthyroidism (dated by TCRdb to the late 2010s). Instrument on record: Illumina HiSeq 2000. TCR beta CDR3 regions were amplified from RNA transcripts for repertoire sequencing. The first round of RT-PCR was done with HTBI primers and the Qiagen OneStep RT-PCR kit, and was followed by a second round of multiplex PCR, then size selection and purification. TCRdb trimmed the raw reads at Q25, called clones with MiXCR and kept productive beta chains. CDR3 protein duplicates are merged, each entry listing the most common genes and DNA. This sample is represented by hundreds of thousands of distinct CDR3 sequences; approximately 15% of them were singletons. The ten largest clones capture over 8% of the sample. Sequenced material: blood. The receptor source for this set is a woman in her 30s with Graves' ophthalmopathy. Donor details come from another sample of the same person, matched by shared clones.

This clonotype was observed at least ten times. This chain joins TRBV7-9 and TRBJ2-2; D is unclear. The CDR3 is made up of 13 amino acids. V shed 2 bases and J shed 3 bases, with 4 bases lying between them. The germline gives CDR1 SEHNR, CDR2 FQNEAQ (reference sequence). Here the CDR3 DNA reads TGTGCCAGCAGCTTAAGCGACACCGGGGAGCTGTTTTTT. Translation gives CASSLSDTGELFF.

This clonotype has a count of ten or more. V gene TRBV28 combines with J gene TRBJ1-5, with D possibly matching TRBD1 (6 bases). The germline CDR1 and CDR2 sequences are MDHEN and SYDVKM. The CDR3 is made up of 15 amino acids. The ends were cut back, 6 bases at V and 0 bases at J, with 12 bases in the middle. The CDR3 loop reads CASRQTGDSNQPQHF. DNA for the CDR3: TGTGCCAGCAGGCAGACAGGCGATAGCAATCAGCCCCAGCATTTT.

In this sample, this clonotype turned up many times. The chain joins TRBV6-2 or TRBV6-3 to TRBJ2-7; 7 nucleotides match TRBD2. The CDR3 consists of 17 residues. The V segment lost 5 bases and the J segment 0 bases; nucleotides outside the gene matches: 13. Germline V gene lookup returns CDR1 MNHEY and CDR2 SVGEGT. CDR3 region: CASSPSLPGRYSYEQYF. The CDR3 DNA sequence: TGTGCCAGCAGTCCCTCCCTTCCCGGGAGGTACTCCTACGAGCAGTACTTC.

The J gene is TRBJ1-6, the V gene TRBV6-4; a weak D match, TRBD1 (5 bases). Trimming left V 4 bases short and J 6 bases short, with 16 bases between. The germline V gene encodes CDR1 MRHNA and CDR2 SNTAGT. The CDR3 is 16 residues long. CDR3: CASSGAAAGRNSPLHF. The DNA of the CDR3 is TGTGCCAGCAGTGGAGCGGCCGCAGGGCGTAATTCACCCCTCCACTTT.

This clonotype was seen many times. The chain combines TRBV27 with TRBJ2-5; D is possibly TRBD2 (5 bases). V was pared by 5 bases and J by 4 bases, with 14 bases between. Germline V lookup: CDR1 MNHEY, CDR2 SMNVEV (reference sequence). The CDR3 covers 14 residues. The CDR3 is CASSPLLRGETQYF. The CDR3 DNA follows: TGTGCCAGCAGTCCCCTGCTTCGGGGAGAGACCCAGTACTTC.

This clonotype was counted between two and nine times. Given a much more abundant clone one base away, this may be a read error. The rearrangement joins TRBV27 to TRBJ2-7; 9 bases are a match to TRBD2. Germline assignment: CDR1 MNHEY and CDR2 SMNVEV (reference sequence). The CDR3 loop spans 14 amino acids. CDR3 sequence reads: CASSKTSGSYGQYF. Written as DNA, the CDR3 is TGTGCCAGCAGTAAGACTAGCGGATCCTACGGGCAGTACTTC.

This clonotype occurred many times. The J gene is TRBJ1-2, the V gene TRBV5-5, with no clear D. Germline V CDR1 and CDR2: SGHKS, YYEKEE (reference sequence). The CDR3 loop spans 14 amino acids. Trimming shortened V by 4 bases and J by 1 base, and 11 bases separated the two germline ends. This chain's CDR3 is CASSPIGRNYGYTF. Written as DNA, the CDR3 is TGTGCCAGCAGCCCTATAGGACGTAACTATGGCTACACCTTC.

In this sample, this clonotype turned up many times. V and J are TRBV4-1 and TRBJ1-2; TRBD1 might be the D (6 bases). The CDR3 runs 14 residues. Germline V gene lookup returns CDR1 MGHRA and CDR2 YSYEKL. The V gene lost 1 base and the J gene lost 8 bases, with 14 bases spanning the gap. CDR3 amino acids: CASSQGTGFRGYTF. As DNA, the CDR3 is TGCGCCAGCAGCCAAGGAACAGGGTTCCGCGGCTACACCTTC.

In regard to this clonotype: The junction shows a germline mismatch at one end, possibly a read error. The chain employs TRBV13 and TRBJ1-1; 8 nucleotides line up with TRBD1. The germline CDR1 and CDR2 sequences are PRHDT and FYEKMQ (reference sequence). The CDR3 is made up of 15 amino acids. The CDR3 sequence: CASSSGQGGNTEALF. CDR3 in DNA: TGTGCCAGCAGCAGCGGACAGGGCGGGAACACTGAAGCTTTATTT.

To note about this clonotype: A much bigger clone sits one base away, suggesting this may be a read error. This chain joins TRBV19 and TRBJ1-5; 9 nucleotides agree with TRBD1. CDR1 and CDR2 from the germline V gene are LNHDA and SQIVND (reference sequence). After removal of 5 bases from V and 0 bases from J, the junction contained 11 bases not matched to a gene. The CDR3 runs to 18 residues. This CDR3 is CASSPFPTGGYSNQPQHF. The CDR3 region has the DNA TGTGCCAGTAGTCCCTTCCCGACAGGGGGATATAGCAATCAGCCCCAGCATTTT. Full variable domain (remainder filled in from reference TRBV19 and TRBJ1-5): DGGITQSPKYLFRKEGQNVTLSCEQNLNHDAMYWYRQDPGQGLRLIYYSQIVNDFQKGDIAEGYSVSREKKESFPLTVTSAQKNPTAFYLCASSPFPTGGYSNQPQHFGDGTRLSIL.

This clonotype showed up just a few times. CDR3 in amino acids: CASSRSAGNSAGELFF. The CDR3 bases are TGTGCCAGCAGCCGCAGCGCGGGTAATAGCGCCGGGGAGCTGTTTTTT. The chain is built from TRBV4-2 and TRBJ2-2, with D tentatively TRBD2 (5 bases). CDR1 is LGHNA, CDR2 YNFKEQ, per germline. There are 16 residues in the CDR3. Trimming cost V 4 bases and J 6 bases, with 18 bases left between them.

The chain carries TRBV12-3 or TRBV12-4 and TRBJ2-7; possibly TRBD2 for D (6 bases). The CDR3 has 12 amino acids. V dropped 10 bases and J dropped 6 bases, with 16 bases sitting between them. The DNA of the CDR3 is TGTGCCACCCTTTTCCGGGGACTCGAGCAGTACTTC. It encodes CATLFRGLEQYF.

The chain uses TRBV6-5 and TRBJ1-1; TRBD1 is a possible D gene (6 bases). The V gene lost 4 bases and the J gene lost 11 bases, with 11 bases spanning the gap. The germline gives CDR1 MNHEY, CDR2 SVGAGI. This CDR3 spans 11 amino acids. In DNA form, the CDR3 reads TGTGCCAGCAGTTGGGGGGCAGTTGCTTTCTTT. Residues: CASSWGAVAFF.

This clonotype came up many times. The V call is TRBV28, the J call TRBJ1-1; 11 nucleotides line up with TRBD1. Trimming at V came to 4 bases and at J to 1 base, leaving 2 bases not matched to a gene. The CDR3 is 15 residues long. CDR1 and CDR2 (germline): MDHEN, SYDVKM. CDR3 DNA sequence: TGTGCCAGCAGTTGGGGACAGGGGGAGAACACTGAAGCTTTCTTT. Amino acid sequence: CASSWGQGENTEAFF.

The CDR3 protein is CASSPRTISPLHF. DNA for the CDR3: TGTGCCAGTAGTCCCCGGACTATTTCACCCCTCCACTTT. The chain is built from TRBV19 and TRBJ1-6; D is undetermined. Germline CDR1 is LNHDA and CDR2 is SQIVND (reference sequence). The V gene lost 5 bases and the J gene lost 9 bases, with 11 bases spanning the gap. This CDR3 is built from 13 residues.

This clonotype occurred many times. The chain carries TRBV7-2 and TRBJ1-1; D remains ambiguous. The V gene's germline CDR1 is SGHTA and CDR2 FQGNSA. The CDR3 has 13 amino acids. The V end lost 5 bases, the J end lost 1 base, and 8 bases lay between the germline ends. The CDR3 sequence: CASSSRSNTEAFF. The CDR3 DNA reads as TGTGCCAGCAGCAGCCGATCGAACACTGAAGCTTTCTTT.

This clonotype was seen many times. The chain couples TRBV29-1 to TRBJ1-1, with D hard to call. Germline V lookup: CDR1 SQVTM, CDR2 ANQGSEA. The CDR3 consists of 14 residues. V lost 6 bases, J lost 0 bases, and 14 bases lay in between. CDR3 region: CSVQLVRLNTEAFF. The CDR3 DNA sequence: TGCAGCGTACAGCTTGTTCGCCTGAACACTGAAGCTTTCTTT.

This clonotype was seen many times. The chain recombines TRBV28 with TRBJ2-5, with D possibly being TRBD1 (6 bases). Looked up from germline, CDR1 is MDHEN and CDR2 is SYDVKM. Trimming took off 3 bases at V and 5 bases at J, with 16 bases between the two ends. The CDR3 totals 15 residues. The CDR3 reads CASSFSGVEAETQYF. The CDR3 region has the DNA TGTGCCAGCAGTTTCTCAGGGGTCGAGGCGGAGACCCAGTACTTC. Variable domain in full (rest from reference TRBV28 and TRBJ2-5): DVKVTQSSRYLVKRTGEKVFLECVQDMDHENMFWYRQDPGLGLRLIYFSYDVKMKEKGDIPEGYSVSREKKERFSLILESASTNQTSMYLCASSFSGVEAETQYFGPGTRLLVL.

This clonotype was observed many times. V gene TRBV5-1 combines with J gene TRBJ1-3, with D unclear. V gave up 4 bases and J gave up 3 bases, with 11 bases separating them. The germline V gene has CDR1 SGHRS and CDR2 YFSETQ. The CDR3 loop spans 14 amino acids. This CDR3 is CASSPRDLGNTIYF. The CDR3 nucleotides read TGCGCCAGCAGCCCGCGAGATCTTGGAAACACCATATATTTT.

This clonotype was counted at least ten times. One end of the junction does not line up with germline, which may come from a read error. CDR3 in amino acids: CASSEGQGTNIKYF. The CDR3 bases are TGTGCCAGCAGTGAAGGACAGGGCACAAACATTAAGTACTTC. The chain is built from TRBV6-1 and TRBJ2-4, with 7 bases matching TRBD1. Per germline, CDR1 MNHNS and CDR2 SASEGT. The CDR3 consists of 14 residues.

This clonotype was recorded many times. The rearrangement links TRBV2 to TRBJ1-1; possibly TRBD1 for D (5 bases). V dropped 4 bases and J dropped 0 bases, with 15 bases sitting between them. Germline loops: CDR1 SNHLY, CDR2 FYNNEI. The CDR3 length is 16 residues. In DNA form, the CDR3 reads TGTGCCAGCAGTGTTGAGCCAGGGCGTATGAACACTGAAGCTTTCTTT. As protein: CASSVEPGRMNTEAFF.

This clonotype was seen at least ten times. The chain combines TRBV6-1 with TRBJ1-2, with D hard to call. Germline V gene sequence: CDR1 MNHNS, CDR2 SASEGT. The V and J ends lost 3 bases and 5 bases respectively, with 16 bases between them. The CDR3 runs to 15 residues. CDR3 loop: CASSDSLESGYGYTF. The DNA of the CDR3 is TGTGCCAGCAGTGATTCGCTTGAGAGTGGTTATGGCTACACCTTC.

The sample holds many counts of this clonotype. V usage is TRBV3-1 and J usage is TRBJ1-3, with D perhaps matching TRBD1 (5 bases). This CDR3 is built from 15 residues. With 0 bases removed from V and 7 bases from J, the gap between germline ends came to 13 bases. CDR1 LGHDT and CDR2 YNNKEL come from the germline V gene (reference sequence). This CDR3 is CASSQDPGVANTIYF. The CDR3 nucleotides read TGTGCCAGCAGCCAAGATCCGGGGGTTGCGAACACCATATATTTT. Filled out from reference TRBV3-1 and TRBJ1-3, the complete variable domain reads DTAVSQTPKYLVTQMGNDKSIKCEQNLGHDTMYWYKQDSKKFLKIMFSYNNKELIINETVPNRFSPKSPDKAHLNLHINSLELGDSAVYFCASSQDPGVANTIYFGEGSWLTVV.